This is a list of T cell receptor beta chains from one sample in a study of OX40 agonist ivuxolimab in advanced cancers. The table came from immunoSEQ multiplex PCR; TCRdb's copy has only in-frame clones and leaves some out. The sample gives around 27,000 clones, around nine tenths of which show up once; about 24% is in the top ten. Source: CD4+ or CD8+ T cells sorted from blood, taken in a trial of the OX40 agonist ivuxolimab. These receptor sequences come from an adult with an advanced solid tumor such as melanoma, head and neck, liver or kidney cancer. Each CDR3 is given with its conserved first and last residue. D genes are given only for firm matches. Rows give clone size only sometimes, using once, few, many, or a class for an expanded clone.

V	J	size	D	DNA	CDR3
TRBV21-1	TRBJ2-3	-	-	TGTGCCATCCCCTTAGCCACAGATACGCAGTATTTT	CAIPLATDTQYF
TRBV13	TRBJ1-1	-	-	TGTGCCAGCAGCTTATCGGATACAGGGCCGGGGGGCACTGAAGCTTTCTTT	CASSLSDTGPGGTEAFF
TRBV14	TRBJ2-7	-	-	TGTGCCAGCAGCCAAGGGGCGGGATTCAATTACGAGCAGTACTTC	CASSQGAGFNYEQYF
TRBV13	TRBJ2-7	-	TRBD1	TGTGCCAGCAGCGGGCGCGGGACAGGAAAAACCTACGAGCAGTACTTC	CASSGRGTGKTYEQYF
TRBV11-2	TRBJ1-1	once	-	TGTGCCAGCAGCCCGCCCAACGAGCACACTGAAGCTTTCTTT	CASSPPNEHTEAFF
TRBV27	TRBJ2-7	once	TRBD1	TGTGCCAGCAGTTTAGCGCGGACAGGTAGCTCCTACGAGCAGTACTTC	CASSLARTGSSYEQYF
TRBV11-2	TRBJ2-4	-	TRBD1	TGTGCCAGCAGCTTAGATTTTTTGGGACAGGTAAACATTCAGTACTTC	CASSLDFLGQVNIQYF
TRBV7-9	TRBJ2-3	-	TRBD2	TGTGCCAGCACCGGCGGGGGGCGGGGAAGCACAGATACGCAGTATTTT	CASTGGGRGSTDTQYF
TRBV15	TRBJ2-4	-	-	TGTGCCACCAGCAGAGGCAACCCCGGAAAAAACATTCAGTACTTC	CATSRGNPGKNIQYF
TRBV6-6	TRBJ2-3	-	TRBD2	TGTGCCAGCAGTTACTCTAGCGGGAGCACAGATACGCAGTATTTT	CASSYSSGSTDTQYF
TRBV27	TRBJ2-1	once	TRBD2	TGTGCCAGCAGTATCATAGCGGGAGGGCGGCTTGAGCAGTTCTTC	CASSIIAGGRLEQFF
TRBV7-2	TRBJ2-7	-	-	TGTGCCAGCAGCTTAATGGGGCCGGACTACGAGCAGTACTTC	CASSLMGPDYEQYF
TRBV10-3	TRBJ2-1	few	TRBD2	TGTGCTGGGCGACTAGCGGAGGCCAATGAGCAGTTCTTC	CAGRLAEANEQFF
TRBV30	TRBJ2-7	-	TRBD2	TGTGCCTGGAGGCCGGCGGGAGGGGACTACGAGCAGTACTTC	CAWRPAGGDYEQYF
TRBV27	TRBJ2-7	once	TRBD2	TGTGCCAGCAGTTTAGGTACTAGCGGGGCCTACGAGCAGTACTTC	CASSLGTSGAYEQYF
TRBV5-1	TRBJ2-7	-	-	TGCGCCAGCGCCCTCAACGAGGACTACGAGCAGTACTTC	CASALNEDYEQYF
TRBV15	TRBJ2-2	-	-	TGTGCCACCAGCACCGACGTAGCGAACACCGGGGAGCTGTTTTTT	CATSTDVANTGELFF
TRBV18	TRBJ2-5	-	-	TGTGCCAGCTCACCCATGGGACTTGGGGAGACCCAGTACTTC	CASSPMGLGETQYF
TRBV9	TRBJ1-2	once	-	TGTGCCAGCAGCAGGACAGTCCCGGACTATGGCTACACCTTC	CASSRTVPDYGYTF
TRBV4-3	TRBJ1-2	-	TRBD1	TGCGCCAGCAGCCAGGCAACAGGGGACTATGGCTACACCTTC	CASSQATGDYGYTF